The subject of this entry is one T cell receptor beta chain. The germline V gene has CDR1 ENHRY and CDR2 SYGVKD. The CDR3 extends over 15 amino acids. With 9 bases clipped from V and 2 bases from J, the junction kept 11 bases outside the gene matches. The data originate from a study of blood T cell repertoires in COVID-19. Study as a whole: The United States, Italy and Spain were the sources of the acute and convalescent COVID-19 samples. PBMCs, B-cell-depleted T cells, or T cells were the source of the cDNA or gDNA that made up the material.

In the authors' workflow: From reference gene primer amplification, estimates of nucleated cell counts were derived. Clones were read by immunoSEQ multiplex PCR, and TCRdb kept only the in-frame ones, dropping some. V and J calls and clone size are those listed in that table; D and trimming were worked out from the DNA. The data contain around 46,000 clones, 82% of them seen just once; the ten biggest clones take up approximately 7%. Sample: peripheral blood. The clonotype comes from a man aged 40-50 years with acute or convalescent COVID-19. The chain recombines TRBV10-3 with TRBJ2-3; 7 bases are a match to TRBD1. Written as DNA, the CDR3 is TGTGCCATTAGTTCCACAGGGGCGTCCACAGATACGCAGTATTTT. Translating gives CAISSTGASTDTQYF.